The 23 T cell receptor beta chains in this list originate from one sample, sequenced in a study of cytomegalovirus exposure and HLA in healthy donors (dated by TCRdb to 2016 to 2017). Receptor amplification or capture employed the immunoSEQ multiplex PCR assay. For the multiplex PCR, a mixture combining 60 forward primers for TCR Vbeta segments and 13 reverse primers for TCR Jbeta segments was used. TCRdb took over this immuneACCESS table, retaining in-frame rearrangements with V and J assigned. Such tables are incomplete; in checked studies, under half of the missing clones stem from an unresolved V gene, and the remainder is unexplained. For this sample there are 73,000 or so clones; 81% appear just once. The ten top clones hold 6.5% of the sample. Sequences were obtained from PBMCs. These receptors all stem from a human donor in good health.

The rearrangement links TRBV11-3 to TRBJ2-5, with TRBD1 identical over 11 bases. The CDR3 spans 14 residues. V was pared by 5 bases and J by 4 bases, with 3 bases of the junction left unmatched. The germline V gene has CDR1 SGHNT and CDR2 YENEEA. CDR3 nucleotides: TGTGCCAGCAGCCGGGGACAGGGGGGAGAGACCCAGTACTTC. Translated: CASSRGQGGETQYF. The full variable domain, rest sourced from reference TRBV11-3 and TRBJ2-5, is EAGVVQSPRYKIIEKKQPVAFWCNPISGHNTLYWYLQNLGQGPELLIRYENEEAVDDSQLPKDRFSAERLKGVDSTLKIQPAELGDSAVYLCASSRGQGGETQYFGPGTRLLVL.

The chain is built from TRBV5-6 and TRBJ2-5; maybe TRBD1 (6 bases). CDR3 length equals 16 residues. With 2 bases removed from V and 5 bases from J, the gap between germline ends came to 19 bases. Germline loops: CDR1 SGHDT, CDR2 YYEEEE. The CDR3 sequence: CASSFLVLQGVETQYF. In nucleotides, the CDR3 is TGTGCCAGCAGCTTCCTCGTCCTACAGGGAGTGGAGACCCAGTACTTC.

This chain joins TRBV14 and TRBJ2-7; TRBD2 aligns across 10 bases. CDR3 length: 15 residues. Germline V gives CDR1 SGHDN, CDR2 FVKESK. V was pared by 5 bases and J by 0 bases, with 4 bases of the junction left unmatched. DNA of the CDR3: TGTGCCAGCAGCTTTAGCGGGGGGAGCTCCTACGAGCAGTACTTC. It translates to CASSFSGGSSYEQYF.

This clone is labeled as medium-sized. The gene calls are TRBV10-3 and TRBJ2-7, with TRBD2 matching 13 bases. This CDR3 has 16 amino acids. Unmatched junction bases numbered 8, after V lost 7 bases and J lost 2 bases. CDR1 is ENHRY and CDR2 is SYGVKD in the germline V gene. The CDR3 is CAITPTSGGSTYEQYF. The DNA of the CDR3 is TGTGCCATCACCCCGACTAGCGGGGGGTCGACCTACGAGCAGTACTTC.

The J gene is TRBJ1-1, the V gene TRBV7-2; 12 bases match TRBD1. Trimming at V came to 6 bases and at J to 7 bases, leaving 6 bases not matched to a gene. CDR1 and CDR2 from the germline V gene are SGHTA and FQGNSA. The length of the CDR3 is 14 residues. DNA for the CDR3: TGTGCCAGCAGACCGGGACAGGGGGCGGTTGAAGCTTTCTTT. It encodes CASRPGQGAVEAFF.

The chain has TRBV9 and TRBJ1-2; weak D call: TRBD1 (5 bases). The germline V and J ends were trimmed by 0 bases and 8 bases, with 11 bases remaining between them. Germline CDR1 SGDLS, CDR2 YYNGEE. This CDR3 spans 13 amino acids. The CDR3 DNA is TGTGCCAGCAGCGTAGGTGGGGCTTGGGGCTACACCTTC. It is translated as CASSVGGAWGYTF.

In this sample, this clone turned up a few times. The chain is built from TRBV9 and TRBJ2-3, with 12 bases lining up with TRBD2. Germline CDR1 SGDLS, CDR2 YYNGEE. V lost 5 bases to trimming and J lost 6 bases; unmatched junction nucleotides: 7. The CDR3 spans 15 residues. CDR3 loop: CASSPSGGADDTQYF. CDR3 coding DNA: TGTGCCAGCAGTCCTAGCGGGGGGGCGGACGATACGCAGTATTTT.

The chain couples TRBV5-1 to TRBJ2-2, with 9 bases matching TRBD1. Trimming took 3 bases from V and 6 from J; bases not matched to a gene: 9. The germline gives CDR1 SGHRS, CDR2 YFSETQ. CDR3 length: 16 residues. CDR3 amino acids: CASSSSRGQGPGELFF. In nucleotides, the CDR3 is TGCGCCAGCAGCTCCAGTCGGGGACAGGGACCCGGGGAGCTGTTTTTT. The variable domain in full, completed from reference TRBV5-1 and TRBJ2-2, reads KAGVTQTPRYLIKTRGQQVTLSCSPISGHRSVSWYQQTPGQGLQFLFEYFSETQRNKGNFPGRFSGRQFSNSRSEMNVSTLELGDSALYLCASSSSRGQGPGELFFGEGSRLTVL.

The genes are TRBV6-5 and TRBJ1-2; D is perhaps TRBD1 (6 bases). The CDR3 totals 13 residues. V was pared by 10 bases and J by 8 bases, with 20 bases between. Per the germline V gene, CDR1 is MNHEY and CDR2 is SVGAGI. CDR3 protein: CAISRDTRDGYTF. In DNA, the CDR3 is TGTGCCATCTCCCGGGACACGCGAGACGGCTACACCTTC.

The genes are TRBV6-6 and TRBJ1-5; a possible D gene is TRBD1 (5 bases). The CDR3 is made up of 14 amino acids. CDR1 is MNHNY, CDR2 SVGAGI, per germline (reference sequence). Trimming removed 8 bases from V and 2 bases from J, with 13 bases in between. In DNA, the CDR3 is TGTGCCAGCGACCGCGGGGGTGGCAATCAGCCCCAGCATTTT. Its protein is CASDRGGGNQPQHF.

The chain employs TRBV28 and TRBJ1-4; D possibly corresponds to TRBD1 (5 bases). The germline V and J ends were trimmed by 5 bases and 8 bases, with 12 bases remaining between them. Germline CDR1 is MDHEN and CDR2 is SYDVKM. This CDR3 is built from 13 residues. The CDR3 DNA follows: TGTGCCAGCAGTGGGGGGGTAGGGGAAAAACTGTTTTTT. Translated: CASSGGVGEKLFF.

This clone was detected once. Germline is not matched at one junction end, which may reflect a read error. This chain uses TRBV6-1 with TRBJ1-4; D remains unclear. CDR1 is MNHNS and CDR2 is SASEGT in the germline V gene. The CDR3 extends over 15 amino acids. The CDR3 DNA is TGTGCCAGCAGTGGAAGAGGGTATAGTAATGAAAAACTGCTTTTT. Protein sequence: CASSGRGYSNEKLLF.

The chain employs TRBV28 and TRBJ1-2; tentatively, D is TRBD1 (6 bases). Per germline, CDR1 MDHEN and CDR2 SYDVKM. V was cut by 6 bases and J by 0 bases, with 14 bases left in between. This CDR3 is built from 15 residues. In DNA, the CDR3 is TGTGCCAGCAGCATGGACAGAATTTCTAACTATGGCTACACCTTC. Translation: CASSMDRISNYGYTF.

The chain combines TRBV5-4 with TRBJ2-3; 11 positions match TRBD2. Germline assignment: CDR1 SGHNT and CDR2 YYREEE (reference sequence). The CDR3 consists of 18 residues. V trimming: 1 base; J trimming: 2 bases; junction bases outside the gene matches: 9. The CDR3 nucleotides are TGTGCCAGCAGCTTGATGTTAGCGGGGGGGCCGTTCACAGATACGCAGTATTTT. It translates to CASSLMLAGGPFTDTQYF. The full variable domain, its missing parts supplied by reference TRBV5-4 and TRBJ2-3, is ETGVTQSPTHLIKTRGQQVTLRCSSQSGHNTVSWYQQALGQGPQFIFQYYREEENGRGNFPPRFSGLQFPNYSSELNVNALELDDSALYLCASSLMLAGGPFTDTQYFGPGTRLTVL.

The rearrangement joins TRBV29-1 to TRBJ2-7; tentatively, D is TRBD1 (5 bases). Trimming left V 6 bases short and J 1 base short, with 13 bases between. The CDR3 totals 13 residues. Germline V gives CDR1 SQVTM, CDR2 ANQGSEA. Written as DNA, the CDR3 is TGCAGCGTGGGGCCTCAAGGGTCCTACGAGCAGTACTTC. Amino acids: CSVGPQGSYEQYF.

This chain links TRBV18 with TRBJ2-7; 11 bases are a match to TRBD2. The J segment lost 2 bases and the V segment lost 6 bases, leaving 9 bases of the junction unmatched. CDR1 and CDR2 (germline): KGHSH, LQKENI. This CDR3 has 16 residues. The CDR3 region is CASSHAGTSGTYEQYF. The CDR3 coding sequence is TGTGCCAGCTCGCACGCCGGGACTAGCGGAACCTACGAGCAGTACTTC.

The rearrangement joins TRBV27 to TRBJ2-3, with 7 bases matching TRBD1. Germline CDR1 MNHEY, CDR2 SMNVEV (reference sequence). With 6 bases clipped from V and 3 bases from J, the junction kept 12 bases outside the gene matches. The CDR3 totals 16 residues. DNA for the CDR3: TGTGCCAGCAGACAAGAGAGGGGGCTGGAAACAGATACGCAGTATTTT. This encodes CASRQERGLETDTQYF.

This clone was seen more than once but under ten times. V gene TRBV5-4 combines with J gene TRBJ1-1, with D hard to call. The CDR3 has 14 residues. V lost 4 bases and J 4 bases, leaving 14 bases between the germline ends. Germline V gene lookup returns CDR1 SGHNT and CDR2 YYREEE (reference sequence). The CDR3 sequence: CASSPETWATEAFF. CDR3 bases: TGTGCCAGCAGCCCTGAAACTTGGGCCACTGAAGCTTTCTTT. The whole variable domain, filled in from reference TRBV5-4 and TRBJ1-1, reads ETGVTQSPTHLIKTRGQQVTLRCSSQSGHNTVSWYQQALGQGPQFIFQYYREEENGRGNFPPRFSGLQFPNYSSELNVNALELDDSALYLCASSPETWATEAFFGQGTRLTVV.

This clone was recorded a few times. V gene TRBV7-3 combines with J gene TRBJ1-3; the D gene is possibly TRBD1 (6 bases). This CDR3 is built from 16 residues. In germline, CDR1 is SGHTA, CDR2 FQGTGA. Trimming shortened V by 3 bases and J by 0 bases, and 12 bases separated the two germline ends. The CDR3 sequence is CASSLTGPSSGNTIYF. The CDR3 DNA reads TGTGCCAGCAGCTTGACAGGCCCGAGCTCTGGAAACACCATATATTTT.

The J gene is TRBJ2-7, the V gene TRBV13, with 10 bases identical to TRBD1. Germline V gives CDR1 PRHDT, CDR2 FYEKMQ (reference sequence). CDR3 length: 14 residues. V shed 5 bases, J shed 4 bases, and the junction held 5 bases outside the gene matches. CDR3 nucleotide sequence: TGTGCCAGCAGCGGCCGGGACAGGGGATACGAGCAGTACTTC. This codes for CASSGRDRGYEQYF.

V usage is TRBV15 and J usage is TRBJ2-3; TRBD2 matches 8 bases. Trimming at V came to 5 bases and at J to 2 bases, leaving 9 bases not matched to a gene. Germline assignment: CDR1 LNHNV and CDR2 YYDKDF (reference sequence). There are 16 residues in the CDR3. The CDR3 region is CATSPGGGLNTDTQYF. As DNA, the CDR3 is TGTGCCACCAGCCCCGGGGGGGGACTCAACACAGATACGCAGTATTTT.

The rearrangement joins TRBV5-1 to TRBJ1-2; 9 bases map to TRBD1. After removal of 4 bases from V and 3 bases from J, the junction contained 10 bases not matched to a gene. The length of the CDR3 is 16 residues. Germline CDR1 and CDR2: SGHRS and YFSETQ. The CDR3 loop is CASSHGQGRDYYGYTF. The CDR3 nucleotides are TGCGCCAGCAGCCATGGACAGGGGAGGGATTACTATGGCTACACCTTC.

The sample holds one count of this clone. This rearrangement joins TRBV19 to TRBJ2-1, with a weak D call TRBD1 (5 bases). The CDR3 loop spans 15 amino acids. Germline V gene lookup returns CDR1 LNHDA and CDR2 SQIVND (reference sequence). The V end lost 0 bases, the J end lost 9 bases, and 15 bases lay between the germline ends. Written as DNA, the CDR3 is TGTGCCAGTAGTATAGATCTAAAGGGTACAGGTGAGCAGTTCTTC. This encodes CASSIDLKGTGEQFF.